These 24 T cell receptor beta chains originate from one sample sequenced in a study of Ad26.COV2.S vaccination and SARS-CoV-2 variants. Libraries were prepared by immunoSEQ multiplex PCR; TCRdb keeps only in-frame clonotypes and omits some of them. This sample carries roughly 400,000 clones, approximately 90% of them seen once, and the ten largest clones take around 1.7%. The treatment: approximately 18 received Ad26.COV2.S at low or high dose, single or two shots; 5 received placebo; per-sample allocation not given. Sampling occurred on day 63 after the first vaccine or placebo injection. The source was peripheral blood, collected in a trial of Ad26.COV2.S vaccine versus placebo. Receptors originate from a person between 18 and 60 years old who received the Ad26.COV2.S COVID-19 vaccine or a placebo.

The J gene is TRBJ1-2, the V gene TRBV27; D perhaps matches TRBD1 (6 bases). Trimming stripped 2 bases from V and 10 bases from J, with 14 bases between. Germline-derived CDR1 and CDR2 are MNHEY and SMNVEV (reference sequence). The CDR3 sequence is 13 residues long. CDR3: CASSLTLGQLYTF. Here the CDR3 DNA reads TGTGCCAGCAGTTTAACCCTCGGACAGCTCTACACCTTC.

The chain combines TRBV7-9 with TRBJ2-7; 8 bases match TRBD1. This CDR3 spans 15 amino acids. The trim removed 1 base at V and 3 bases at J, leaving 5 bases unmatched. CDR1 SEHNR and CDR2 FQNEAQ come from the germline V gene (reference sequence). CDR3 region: CASSLVQGALYEQYF. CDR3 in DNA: TGTGCCAGCAGCTTAGTCCAGGGGGCCCTCTACGAGCAGTACTTC. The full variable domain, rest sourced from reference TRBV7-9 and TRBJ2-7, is DTGVSQNPRHKITKRGQNVTFRCDPISEHNRLYWYRQTLGQGPEFLTYFQNEAQLEKSRLLSDRFSAERPKGSFSTLEIQRTEQGDSAMYLCASSLVQGALYEQYFGPGTRLTVT.

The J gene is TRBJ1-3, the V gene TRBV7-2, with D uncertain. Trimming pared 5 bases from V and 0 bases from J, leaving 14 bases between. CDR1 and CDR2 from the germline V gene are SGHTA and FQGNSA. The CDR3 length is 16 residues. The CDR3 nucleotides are TGTGCCAGCAGCCCCCCATTCGCCAGCTCTGGAAACACCATATATTTT. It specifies CASSPPFASSGNTIYF. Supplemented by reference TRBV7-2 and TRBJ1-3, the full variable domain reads GAGVSQSPSNKVTEKGKDVELRCDPISGHTALYWYRQSLGQGLEFLIYFQGNSAPDKSGLPSDRFSAERTGGSVSTLTIQRTQQEDSAVYLCASSPPFASSGNTIYFGEGSWLTVV.

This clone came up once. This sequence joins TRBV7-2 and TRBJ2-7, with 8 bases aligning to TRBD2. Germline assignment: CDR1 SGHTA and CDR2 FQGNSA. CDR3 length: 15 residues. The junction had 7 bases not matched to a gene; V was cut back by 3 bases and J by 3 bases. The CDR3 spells CASSFQRGGRYEQYF. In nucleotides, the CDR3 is TGTGCCAGCAGCTTTCAACGGGGGGGCCGCTACGAGCAGTACTTC.

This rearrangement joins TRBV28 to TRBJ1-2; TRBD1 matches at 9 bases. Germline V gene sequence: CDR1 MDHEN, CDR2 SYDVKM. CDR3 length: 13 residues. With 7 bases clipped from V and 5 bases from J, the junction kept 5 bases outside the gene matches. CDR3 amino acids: CASTSTGGYGYTF. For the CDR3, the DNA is TGTGCCAGCACTTCGACAGGGGGTTATGGCTACACCTTC.

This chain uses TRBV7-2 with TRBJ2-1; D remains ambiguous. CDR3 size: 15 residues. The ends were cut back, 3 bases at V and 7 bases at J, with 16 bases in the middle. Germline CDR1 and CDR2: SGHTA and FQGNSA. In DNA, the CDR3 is TGTGCCAGCAGCTTCAATTACTTTAGTGGGAATGAGCAGTTCTTC. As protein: CASSFNYFSGNEQFF.

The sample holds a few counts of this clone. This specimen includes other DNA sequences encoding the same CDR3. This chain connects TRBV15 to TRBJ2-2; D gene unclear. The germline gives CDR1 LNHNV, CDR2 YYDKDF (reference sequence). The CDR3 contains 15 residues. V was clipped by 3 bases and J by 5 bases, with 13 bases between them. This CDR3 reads CATSRDRGSTGELFF. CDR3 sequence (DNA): TGTGCCACCAGCAGGGACCGTGGGTCGACCGGGGAGCTGTTTTTT.

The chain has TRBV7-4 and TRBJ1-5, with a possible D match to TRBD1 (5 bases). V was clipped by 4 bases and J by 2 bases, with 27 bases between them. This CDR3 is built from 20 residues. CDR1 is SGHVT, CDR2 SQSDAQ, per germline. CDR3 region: CASSSVPRGLGGVCNQPQHF. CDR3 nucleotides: TGTGCCAGCAGCTCGGTCCCTCGGGGCTTGGGGGGAGTGTGCAATCAGCCCCAGCATTTT.

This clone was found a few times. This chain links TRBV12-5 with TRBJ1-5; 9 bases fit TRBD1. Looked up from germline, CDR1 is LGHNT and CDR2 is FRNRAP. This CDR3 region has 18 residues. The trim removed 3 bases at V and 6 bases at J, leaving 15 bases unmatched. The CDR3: CASGFYIRGTGFFQPQHF. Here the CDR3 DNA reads TGTGCTAGTGGTTTTTATATTAGAGGGACAGGGTTTTTTCAGCCCCAGCATTTT.

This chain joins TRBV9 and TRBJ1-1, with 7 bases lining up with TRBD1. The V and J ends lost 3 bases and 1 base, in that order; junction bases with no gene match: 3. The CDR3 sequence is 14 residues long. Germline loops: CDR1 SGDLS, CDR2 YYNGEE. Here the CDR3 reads CASSGQGPNTEAFF. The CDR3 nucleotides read TGTGCCAGCAGCGGACAGGGCCCGAACACTGAAGCTTTCTTT.

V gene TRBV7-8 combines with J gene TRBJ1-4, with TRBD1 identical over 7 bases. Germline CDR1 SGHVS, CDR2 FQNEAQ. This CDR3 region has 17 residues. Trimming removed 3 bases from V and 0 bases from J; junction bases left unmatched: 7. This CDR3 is CASSFQGRGATNEKLFF. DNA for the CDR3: TGTGCCAGCAGCTTTCAGGGCAGGGGGGCAACTAATGAAAAACTGTTTTTT.

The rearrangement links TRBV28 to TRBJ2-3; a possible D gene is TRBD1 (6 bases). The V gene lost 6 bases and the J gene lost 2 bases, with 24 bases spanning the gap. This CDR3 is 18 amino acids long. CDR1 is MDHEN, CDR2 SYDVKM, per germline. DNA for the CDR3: TGTGCCAGCAGCCTATCCGCTACGCGACAGGCGATCACAGATACGCAGTATTTT. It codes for CASSLSATRQAITDTQYF.

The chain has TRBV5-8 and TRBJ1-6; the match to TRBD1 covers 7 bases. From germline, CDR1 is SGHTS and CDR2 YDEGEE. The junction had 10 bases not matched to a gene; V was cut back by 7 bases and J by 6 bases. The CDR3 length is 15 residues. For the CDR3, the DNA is TGTGCCAGCCTAGGCAGGGGGTTCGGTAATTCACCCCTCCACTTT. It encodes CASLGRGFGNSPLHF.

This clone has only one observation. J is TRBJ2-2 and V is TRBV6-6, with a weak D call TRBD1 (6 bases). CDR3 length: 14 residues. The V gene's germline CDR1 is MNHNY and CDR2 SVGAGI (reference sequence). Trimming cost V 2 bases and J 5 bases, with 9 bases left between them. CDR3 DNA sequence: TGTGCCAGCAGTTACCCACAGGGAACCGGGGAGCTGTTTTTT. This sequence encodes CASSYPQGTGELFF.

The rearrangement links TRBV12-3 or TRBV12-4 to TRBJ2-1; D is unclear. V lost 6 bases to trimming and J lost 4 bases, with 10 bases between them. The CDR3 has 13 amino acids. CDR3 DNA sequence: TGTGCCAGCAGACTCGACATATACAATGAGCAGTTCTTC. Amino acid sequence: CASRLDIYNEQFF.

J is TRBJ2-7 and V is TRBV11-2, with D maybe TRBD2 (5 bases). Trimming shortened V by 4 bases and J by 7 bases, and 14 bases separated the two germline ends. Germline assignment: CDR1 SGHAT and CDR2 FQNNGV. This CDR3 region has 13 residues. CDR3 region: CASSSNPTGEQYF. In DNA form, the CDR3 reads TGTGCCAGCAGCTCAAACCCAACGGGAGAGCAGTACTTC.

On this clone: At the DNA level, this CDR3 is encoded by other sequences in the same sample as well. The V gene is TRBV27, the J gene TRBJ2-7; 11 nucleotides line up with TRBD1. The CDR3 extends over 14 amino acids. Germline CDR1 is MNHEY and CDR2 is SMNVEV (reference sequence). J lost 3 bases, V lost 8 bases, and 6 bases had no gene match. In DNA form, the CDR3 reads TGTGCCAGCTCTCCCGGGACAGGGGGCTACGAGCAGTACTTC. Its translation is CASSPGTGGYEQYF.

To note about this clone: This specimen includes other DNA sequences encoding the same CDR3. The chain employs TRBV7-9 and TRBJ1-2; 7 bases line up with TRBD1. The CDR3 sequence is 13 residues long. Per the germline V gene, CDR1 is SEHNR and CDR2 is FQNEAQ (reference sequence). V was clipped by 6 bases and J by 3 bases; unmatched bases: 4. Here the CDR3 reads CASSSTGDYGYTF. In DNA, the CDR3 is TGTGCCAGCAGTTCCACAGGGGACTATGGCTACACCTTC.

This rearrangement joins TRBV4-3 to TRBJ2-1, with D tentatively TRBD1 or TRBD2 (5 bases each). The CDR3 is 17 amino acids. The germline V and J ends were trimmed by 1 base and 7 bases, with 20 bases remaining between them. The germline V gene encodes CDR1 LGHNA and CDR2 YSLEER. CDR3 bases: TGCGCCAGCAGCCAAGGGTTGTCCGGGGCCCTGGGGAATGAGCAGTTCTTC. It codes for CASSQGLSGALGNEQFF.

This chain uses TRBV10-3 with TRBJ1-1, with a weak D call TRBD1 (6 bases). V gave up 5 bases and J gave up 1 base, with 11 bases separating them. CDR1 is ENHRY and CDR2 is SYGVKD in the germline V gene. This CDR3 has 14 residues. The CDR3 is CAISWDKANTEAFF. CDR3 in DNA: TGTGCCATCAGTTGGGACAAAGCGAACACTGAAGCTTTCTTT.

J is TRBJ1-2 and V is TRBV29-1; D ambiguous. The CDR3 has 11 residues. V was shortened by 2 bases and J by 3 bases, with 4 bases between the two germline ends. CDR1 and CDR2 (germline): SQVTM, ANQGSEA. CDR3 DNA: TGCAGCGTTGAACAGGACTATGGCTACACCTTC. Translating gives CSVEQDYGYTF.

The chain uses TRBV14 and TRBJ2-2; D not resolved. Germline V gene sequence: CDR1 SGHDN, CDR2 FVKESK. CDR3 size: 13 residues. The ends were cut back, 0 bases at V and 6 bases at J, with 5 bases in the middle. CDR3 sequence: CASSQDTAGELFF. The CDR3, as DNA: TGTGCCAGCAGCCAAGACACTGCCGGGGAGCTGTTTTTT.

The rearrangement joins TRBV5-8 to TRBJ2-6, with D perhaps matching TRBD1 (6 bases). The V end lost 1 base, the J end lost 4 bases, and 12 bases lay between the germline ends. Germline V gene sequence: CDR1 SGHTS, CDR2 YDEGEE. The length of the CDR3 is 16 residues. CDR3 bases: TGTGCCAGCAGCTTGCACAGGGTGGCCGGGGCCAACGTCCTGACTTTC. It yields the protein CASSLHRVAGANVLTF.

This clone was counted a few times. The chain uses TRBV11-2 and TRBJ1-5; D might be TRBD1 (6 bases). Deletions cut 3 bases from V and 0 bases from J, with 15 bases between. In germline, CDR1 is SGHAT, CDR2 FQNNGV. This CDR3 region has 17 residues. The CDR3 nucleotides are TGTGCCAGCAGCTTCGTAAGGACAGACAATAGCAATCAGCCCCAGCATTTT. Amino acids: CASSFVRTDNSNQPQHF.